These 32 T cell receptor beta chains were all obtained from the same sample, sequenced in a study of human T cells and chemical hapten exposure. Time point: pre-sensitization, week 0. Noted treatment: therapeutic diphenylcyclopropenone sensitization with weekly scalp DPC. TCRdb reprocessed the RACE reads via MiXCR and lists one record per CDR3 protein. The sample shows 300,000 to 450,000 distinct CDR3 sequences, about 5% of them seen only once. Specimen: whole blood, collected in connection with sensitization to the hapten diphenylcyclopropenone (DPC). These receptors all come from a woman in her late teens or twenties with alopecia areata. Some clones in this sample may be carry-over from other donors' samples.

The rearrangement uses TRBV12-3 or TRBV12-4 and TRBJ1-4; D is unclear. V gave up 7 bases and J gave up 8 bases, with 8 bases separating them. This CDR3 contains 11 residues. The CDR3: CASTLREKLFF. CDR3 in DNA: TGTGCCAGCACCCTGAGGGAAAAACTGTTTTTT.

This clonotype was found a few times. V usage is TRBV19 and J usage is TRBJ2-1; D gene uncertain. The V end lost 2 bases, the J end lost 0 bases, and 8 bases lay between the germline ends. Germline-derived CDR1 and CDR2 are LNHDA and SQIVND (reference sequence). The CDR3 contains 15 residues. CDR3 protein: CASSIKTSSYNEQFF. DNA of the CDR3: TGTGCCAGTAGTATAAAGACCAGCTCCTACAATGAGCAGTTCTTC.

The sample holds a few counts of this clonotype. The chain uses TRBV6-2 or TRBV6-3 and TRBJ2-5; perhaps TRBD2 as D (6 bases). V lost 6 bases and J lost 1, with 12 bases in between. Per the germline V gene, CDR1 is MNHEY and CDR2 is SVGEGT. This CDR3 region has 14 residues. Written as DNA, the CDR3 is TGTGCCAGCAGCCGTCGGGGAGGCCAAGAGACCCAGTACTTC. This gives the protein CASSRRGGQETQYF.

This clonotype was found a few times. The chain joins TRBV6-5 to TRBJ1-6; TRBD1 matches at 9 bases. J was trimmed by 8 bases and V by 8 bases; bases with no gene match: 4. The CDR3 has 13 amino acids. Germline V lookup: CDR1 MNHEY, CDR2 SVGAGI. CDR3 nucleotides: TGTGCCAGCTTCCGGGACAGGGATTCACCCCTCCACTTT. Its protein product is CASFRDRDSPLHF.

Ten or more counts support this clonotype. V gene TRBV3-1 combines with J gene TRBJ2-5; D gene ambiguous. Germline V gene lookup returns CDR1 LGHDT and CDR2 YNNKEL (reference sequence). CDR3 length equals 12 residues. Trimming pared 3 bases from V and 4 bases from J, leaving 6 bases between. The CDR3 spells CASSQGRETQYF. DNA for the CDR3: TGTGCCAGCAGCCAGGGAAGAGAGACCCAGTACTTC.

This clonotype was counted a few times. This chain connects TRBV5-1 to TRBJ2-7, with D perhaps matching TRBD1 (5 bases). The V gene's germline CDR1 is SGHRS and CDR2 YFSETQ. V lost 0 bases and J 9 bases, leaving 7 bases between the germline ends. The CDR3 consists of 11 residues. CDR3 region: CASSLGQRQYF. CDR3 sequence (DNA): TGCGCCAGCAGCTTGGGACAGAGGCAGTACTTC.

The chain uses TRBV4-3 and TRBJ2-1, with 9 bases that match TRBD2. The J segment lost 4 bases and the V segment lost 1 base, leaving 11 bases of the junction unmatched. The CDR3 has 18 residues. Germline values: CDR1 LGHNA, CDR2 YSLEER. In nucleotides, the CDR3 is TGCGCCAGCAGCCAAGCTAGCGGACTAAGCGGGGGGTACAATGAGCAGTTCTTC. This gives the protein CASSQASGLSGGYNEQFF.

This clonotype was observed a few times. V is TRBV15 and J is TRBJ2-7, with D tentatively TRBD1 (6 bases). Germline assignment: CDR1 LNHNV and CDR2 YYDKDF (reference sequence). This CDR3 region has 12 residues. V was pared by 5 bases and J by 5 bases, with 10 bases between. The CDR3 here is CATSSTGHEQYF. CDR3 DNA sequence: TGTGCCACCAGCTCGACAGGTCACGAGCAGTACTTC.

This clonotype was detected ten times or more. This chain connects TRBV7-9 to TRBJ2-3; D is unclear. This CDR3 comprises 15 residues. Deletions cut 1 base from V and 0 bases from J, with 8 bases between. Per the germline V gene, CDR1 is SEHNR and CDR2 is FQNEAQ (reference sequence). The CDR3 bases are TGTGCCAGCAGCTTAGGTCGGGCTAGCACAGATACGCAGTATTTT. Translation gives CASSLGRASTDTQYF.

In its sample, this clonotype was seen a few times. The chain joins TRBV12-3 or TRBV12-4 to TRBJ2-5, with a tentative D call TRBD2 (6 bases). The CDR3 spans 15 residues. The V and J ends lost 6 bases and 4 bases respectively, with 18 bases between them. Written as DNA, the CDR3 is TGTGCCAGCAGCCCCACCGGGCCGGAGGGAGAGACCCAGTACTTC. Its translation: CASSPTGPEGETQYF.

The V gene is TRBV12-3 or TRBV12-4, the J gene TRBJ1-6; D ambiguous. V lost 1 base to trimming and J lost 7 bases, with 8 bases between them. The CDR3 extends over 14 amino acids. DNA for the CDR3: TGTGCCAGCAGTTTAGGGCAGCCGAATTCACCCCTCCACTTT. Translated, it gives CASSLGQPNSPLHF.

This clonotype has just a few counts. CDR3 sequence reads: CASSVDRGMNTEAFF. The CDR3 coding sequence is TGTGCCAGCAGCGTAGACAGGGGGATGAACACTGAAGCTTTCTTT. J is TRBJ1-1 and V is TRBV7-6, with 9 bases aligning to TRBD1. The CDR3 contains 15 residues. After removal of 5 bases from V and 0 bases from J, the junction contained 4 bases not matched to a gene. Germline V gives CDR1 SGHVS, CDR2 FNYEAQ.

This clonotype was detected a few times. This chain connects TRBV4-3 to TRBJ2-1, with 11 nucleotides matching TRBD1. Germline V CDR1 and CDR2: LGHNA, YSLEER. Germline trimming cut 0 bases from V and 3 bases from J; bases unmatched to any gene: 4. CDR3 size: 17 residues. The CDR3 DNA sequence: TGCGCCAGCAGCCAAGATCGGGGACAGGGGGGCTACAATGAGCAGTTCTTC. This sequence encodes CASSQDRGQGGYNEQFF.

This clonotype was found a few times. V and J are TRBV6-2 or TRBV6-3 and TRBJ2-5; no firm D call. V was pared by 5 bases and J by 5 bases, with 12 bases between. This CDR3 comprises 13 residues. From germline, CDR1 is MNHEY and CDR2 SVGEGT. CDR3 amino acids: CASSKIHRETQYF. CDR3 in DNA: TGTGCCAGCAGTAAAATTCATCGGGAGACCCAGTACTTC.

This clonotype was seen only a few times. The chain is built from TRBV18 and TRBJ2-1; D unclear. V lost 0 bases and J 7 bases, leaving 4 bases between the germline ends. The CDR3 runs to 12 residues. CDR1 and CDR2 (germline): KGHSH, LQKENI. The CDR3 here is CASSPPLNEQFF. As DNA, the CDR3 is TGTGCCAGCTCACCACCTTTAAATGAGCAGTTCTTC.

Many counts were recorded for this clonotype. The chain employs TRBV5-1 and TRBJ2-3; D is possibly TRBD1 or TRBD2 (5 bases each). V was trimmed by 4 bases and J by 1 base, leaving 10 bases between them. Germline loops: CDR1 SGHRS, CDR2 YFSETQ. The CDR3 contains 14 residues. CDR3 protein: CASSTEGRTDTQYF. For the CDR3, the DNA is TGCGCCAGCAGCACTGAGGGGCGCACAGATACGCAGTATTTT.

To note about this clonotype: One base away lies a much larger clone, so this may be a sequencing read error. The V and J genes are TRBV3-1 and TRBJ2-7, with a possible D match to TRBD1 (5 bases). This CDR3 has 15 amino acids. Germline lookup yields CDR1 LGHDT and CDR2 YNNKEL (reference sequence). V lost 1 base, J lost 6 bases, and 16 bases lay in between. DNA for the CDR3: TGTGCCAGCAGCCAAGGAGACAGTGGGTATGCCGAGCAGTACTTC. Its translation is CASSQGDSGYAEQYF.

The table lists this clonotype with a few counts. The J gene is TRBJ2-3, the V gene TRBV29-1; 7 bases match TRBD1. In germline, CDR1 is SQVTM, CDR2 ANQGSEA. Germline trimming cut 4 bases from V and 2 bases from J; bases unmatched to any gene: 6. The length of the CDR3 is 14 residues. CDR3 protein: CSVVPGGYTDTQYF. Written as DNA, the CDR3 is TGCAGCGTTGTCCCAGGGGGATACACAGATACGCAGTATTTT.

The rearrangement links TRBV11-2 to TRBJ1-2; the D gene is possibly TRBD1 (5 bases). Germline assignment: CDR1 SGHAT and CDR2 FQNNGV. There are 12 residues in the CDR3. V was shortened by 8 bases and J by 4 bases, with 11 bases between the two germline ends. The CDR3 region is CASGAHPYGYTF. The CDR3 region has the DNA TGTGCCAGCGGGGCGCATCCCTATGGCTACACCTTC.

A few counts support this clonotype. This chain joins TRBV18 and TRBJ1-1, with unresolved D. Germline values: CDR1 KGHSH, CDR2 LQKENI. The CDR3 loop spans 13 amino acids. Deletions cut 0 bases from V and 4 bases from J, with 6 bases between. CDR3 loop: CASSPPMSTEAFF. For the CDR3, the DNA is TGTGCCAGCTCACCACCTATGAGCACTGAAGCTTTCTTT.

This clonotype has a count of ten or more. The chain combines TRBV4-1 with TRBJ1-2, with D tentatively TRBD1 (5 bases). CDR1 and CDR2 (germline): MGHRA, YSYEKL. This CDR3 has 14 amino acids. V gave up 3 bases and J gave up 2 bases, with 10 bases separating them. CDR3 sequence: CASSQGQLNYGYTF. CDR3 sequence (DNA): TGCGCCAGCAGCCAGGGGCAGCTAAACTATGGCTACACCTTC.

V and J are TRBV6-5 and TRBJ2-1, with 9 bases that match TRBD2. With 11 bases clipped from V and 6 bases from J, the junction kept 11 bases outside the gene matches. Germline V gene lookup returns CDR1 MNHEY and CDR2 SVGAGI. The CDR3 sequence is 14 residues long. The CDR3 reads CASQAGGLGNEQFF. CDR3 nucleotide sequence: TGTGCCTCGCAGGCGGGGGGGCTAGGCAATGAGCAGTTCTTC.

The sample holds a few counts of this clonotype. This sequence joins TRBV7-9 and TRBJ1-2; a possible D gene is TRBD1 (6 bases). Between the trimmed V and J ends, which lost 5 bases and 8 bases, there was a span of 12 bases. The CDR3 is made up of 12 amino acids. Germline-derived CDR1 and CDR2 are SEHNR and FQNEAQ (reference sequence). The CDR3 region is CASSITGYGYTF. CDR3 bases: TGTGCCAGCAGCATAACAGGGTACGGCTACACCTTC.

This clonotype was picked up a small number of times. This sequence joins TRBV3-1 and TRBJ1-5; tentative D call: TRBD1 (5 bases). V was trimmed by 4 bases and J by 2 bases, leaving 15 bases between them. CDR3 length equals 16 residues. Germline CDR1 is LGHDT and CDR2 is YNNKEL (reference sequence). The CDR3 sequence: CASSPGTWAGNQPQHF. The CDR3 region has the DNA TGTGCCAGCAGCCCGGGGACGTGGGCGGGCAATCAGCCCCAGCATTTT.

This clonotype was seen ten or more times. The genes are TRBV9 and TRBJ2-1; unclear D gene. The CDR3 has 12 amino acids. V was pared by 0 bases and J by 9 bases, with 7 bases between. The germline CDR1 and CDR2 sequences are SGDLS and YYNGEE. The chain's CDR3 is CASSVAVGEQFF. The DNA for the CDR3 is TGTGCCAGCAGCGTAGCGGTTGGTGAGCAGTTCTTC.

Ten or more counts support this clonotype. The chain combines TRBV7-9 with TRBJ1-2; no definite D call. The germline V gene has CDR1 SEHNR and CDR2 FQNEAQ (reference sequence). V was shortened by 2 bases and J by 0 bases, with 7 bases between the two germline ends. The CDR3 runs to 14 residues. CDR3 sequence: CASSLREPNYGYTF. In nucleotides, the CDR3 is TGTGCCAGCAGCTTAAGGGAGCCTAACTATGGCTACACCTTC.

This clonotype came up a few times. The rearrangement uses TRBV13 and TRBJ1-2, with D unclear. V was pared by 2 bases and J by 3 bases, with 16 bases between. This CDR3 is built from 16 residues. Germline V gives CDR1 PRHDT, CDR2 FYEKMQ (reference sequence). The CDR3 is CASSLSEGLQDYGYTF. As DNA, the CDR3 is TGTGCCAGCAGCTTATCAGAGGGCCTTCAAGACTATGGCTACACCTTC. Filled out from reference TRBV13 and TRBJ1-2, the complete variable domain reads AAGVIQSPRHLIKEKRETATLKCYPIPRHDTVYWYQQGPGQDPQFLISFYEKMQSDKGSIPDRFSAQQFSDYHSELNMSSLELGDSALYFCASSLSEGLQDYGYTFGSGTRLTVV.

This clonotype has at least ten counts. The chain links TRBV28 to TRBJ2-5; unclear D gene. Trimming removed 5 bases at V and 9 bases at J, with 13 bases between. Germline lookup yields CDR1 MDHEN and CDR2 SYDVKM. CDR3 length: 12 amino acids. This CDR3 reads CASSPLARAQYF. Here the CDR3 DNA reads TGTGCCAGCAGTCCCCTCGCTAGAGCCCAGTACTTC.

Ten or more counts support this clonotype. The chain employs TRBV7-8 and TRBJ1-1; the D gene is possibly TRBD1 (5 bases). CDR1 SGHVS and CDR2 FQNEAQ come from the germline V gene. The CDR3 loop spans 16 amino acids. Trimming cost V 5 bases and J 2 bases, with 18 bases left between them. The CDR3, as DNA: TGTGCCAGCAGCGCATTACCGGGACCCATAAACACTGAAGCTTTCTTT. As protein: CASSALPGPINTEAFF. Looking up the rest from reference TRBV7-8 and TRBJ1-1 gives the full variable domain: GAGVSQSPRYKVAKRGQDVALRCDPISGHVSLFWYQQALGQGPEFLTYFQNEAQLDKSGLPSDRFFAERPEGSVSTLKIQRTQQEDSAVYLCASSALPGPINTEAFFGQGTRLTVV.

This clonotype was observed many times. V usage is TRBV18 and J usage is TRBJ1-1; D gene uncertain. The CDR3 runs to 12 residues. In germline, CDR1 is KGHSH, CDR2 LQKENI. The V and J ends lost 4 bases and 8 bases respectively, with 11 bases between them. The CDR3 loop is CASSQIGKEAFF. The CDR3 bases are TGTGCCAGCTCACAGATCGGGAAAGAAGCTTTCTTT.

This clonotype appeared many times. Here the CDR3 reads CASSRVGRGGHASTDTQYF. For the CDR3, the DNA is TGTGCCAGCAGCCGTGTTGGGAGGGGGGGCCACGCTAGCACAGATACGCAGTATTTT. The chain joins TRBV7-2 to TRBJ2-3, with D tentatively TRBD2 (7 bases). V was shortened by 5 bases and J by 0 bases, with 24 bases between the two germline ends. This CDR3 has 19 residues. From germline, CDR1 is SGHTA and CDR2 FQGNSA.

The chain couples TRBV28 to TRBJ2-5; 7 bases map to TRBD1. The CDR3 consists of 13 residues. CDR1 and CDR2 (germline): MDHEN, SYDVKM. V shed 5 bases and J 6 bases; nucleotides not matched to a gene: 6. The CDR3 region is CASSPHRGQTQYF. The CDR3 coding sequence is TGTGCCAGCAGTCCTCACAGGGGCCAGACCCAGTACTTC.